The text below deals with one T cell receptor (beta chain). The target antigen is unknown. This library used roughly 0.4 ug RNA and molecular barcoded adaptors spanning alpha/delta and beta/gamma chains. MiXCR was run by TCRdb on the reads, yielding one entry per CDR3 protein. Among around 38,000 distinct CDR3 sequences listed, roughly an eighth were seen once. These data are taken from a study of read filtering for tumor transcriptome and immune sequencing. Across the whole study: Whole-transcriptome libraries were prepared after DNase treatment. The study, taken as a whole, reports: Compared with RNA-seq, IR-seq gave much higher clonotype depth and reliability. Dropping single-read clonotypes raised IR-seq and RNA-seq shared-clonotype correlation. About four fifths of IR-seq clonotypes had a single read, yet these held approximately 4% of reads.

The CDR3 has 15 amino acids. The junction had 6 bases not matched to a gene; V was cut back by 6 bases and J by 2 bases. Germline V gene sequence: CDR1 SNHLY, CDR2 FYNNEI. The chain combines TRBV2 with TRBJ2-7, with 11 bases matching TRBD2. The origin of this receptor is a donor at least 40 years old with multiple myeloma. The sequencing sample was made of a population of CD138-negative cells sorted from bone marrow. CDR3 nucleotides: TGTGCCAGCAGGGCGACTAGCGGGACCACCTACGAGCAGTACTTC. Translated: CASRATSGTTYEQYF.